This T cell receptor beta chain was identified during a study of lymphopenia after photon versus proton radiotherapy. Here immunoSEQ multiplex PCR was the method, and the copy in TCRdb shows in-frame clones only, minus some. Among 60,000 to 75,000 clones listed, more than 75% were seen once. The CDR3 contains 12 residues. CDR1 and CDR2 from the germline V gene are SGHDT and YYEEEE. V was shortened by 1 base and J by 1 base, with 2 bases between the two germline ends. J is TRBJ1-2 and V is TRBV5-6, with D uncertain. Here the sequenced sample was peripheral blood, taken from a patient treated with photon-based radiotherapy. The sequence derives from a man aged 35-49 years with gastric cancer. DNA of the CDR3: TGTGCCAGCAGCTTGAGTAACTATGGCTACACCTTC. Encoded protein: CASSLSNYGYTF. Drawing the rest from reference TRBV5-6 and TRBJ1-2, the complete variable domain is DAGVTQSPTHLIKTRGQQVTLRCSPKSGHDTVSWYQQALGQGPQFIFQYYEEEERQRGNFPDRFSGHQFPNYSSELNVNALLLGDSALYLCASSLSNYGYTFGSGTRLTVV.